Presented here are 24 T cell receptor beta chains from one specimen sequenced in a study of OX40 agonist ivuxolimab in advanced cancers. The assay was immunoSEQ multiplex PCR, and TCRdb's table has in-frame clones only and misses some. The profile covers about 59,000 clones, with 80% to 90% appearing a single time and 0.3% to 0.4% taken by the ten largest. The specimen was CD4+ or CD8+ T cells sorted from blood, collected in a trial of the OX40 agonist ivuxolimab. The receptor source for this set is an adult with an advanced solid tumor such as melanoma, head and neck, liver or kidney cancer.

CDR3 DNA: TGTGCCAGCAGCTTCTTAGCGGGAGCCTACGAGCAGTACTTC. It encodes CASSFLAGAYEQYF. The chain employs TRBV7-6 and TRBJ2-7; 9 bases align to TRBD2. J gave up 2 bases and V 3 bases, and 2 bases lay outside the gene matches. Per germline, CDR1 SGHVS and CDR2 FNYEAQ. This CDR3 comprises 14 residues.

The chain employs TRBV11-2 and TRBJ2-7; D is undetermined. The CDR3 has 11 amino acids. CDR1 and CDR2 from the germline V gene are SGHAT and FQNNGV. Trimming cost V 4 bases and J 4 bases, with 5 bases left between them. Written as DNA, the CDR3 is TGTGCCAGCAGCTACGGGTACGAGCAGTACTTC. It translates to CASSYGYEQYF.

J is TRBJ2-6 and V is TRBV7-2; D is uncertain. This CDR3 region has 17 residues. The V and J ends lost 2 bases and 0 bases respectively, with 11 bases between them. Germline assignment: CDR1 SGHTA and CDR2 FQGNSA. The CDR3 spells CASSLLSFTSGANVLTF. The DNA of the CDR3 is TGTGCCAGCAGCTTACTCAGTTTCACCTCTGGGGCCAACGTCCTGACTTTC.

This rearrangement joins TRBV6-8 to TRBJ2-7; D is undetermined. CDR1 is MNHGY and CDR2 is SAAAGT in the germline V gene. The CDR3 is 14 amino acids. The ends were cut back, 4 bases at V and 0 bases at J, with 10 bases in the middle. In DNA, the CDR3 is TGTGCCAGCAGTTCGCGGCGGACCTCCTACGAGCAGTACTTC. Encoded protein: CASSSRRTSYEQYF.

The rearrangement joins TRBV18 to TRBJ2-1; a weak D match, TRBD2 (6 bases). There are 16 residues in the CDR3. V was cut by 3 bases and J by 0 bases, with 12 bases left in between. Germline CDR1 KGHSH, CDR2 LQKENI. CDR3 residues: CASSPYSGSSYNEQFF. The CDR3 DNA reads as TGTGCCAGCTCACCGTATAGCGGTAGCTCCTACAATGAGCAGTTCTTC.

The chain combines TRBV5-1 with TRBJ1-1; 7 positions match TRBD1. V shed 6 bases, J shed 0 bases, and the junction held 5 bases outside the gene matches. The V gene's germline CDR1 is SGHRS and CDR2 YFSETQ. This CDR3 is built from 14 residues. CDR3 in amino acids: CASTPGTVNTEAFF. In nucleotides, the CDR3 is TGCGCCAGCACCCCAGGGACAGTGAACACTGAAGCTTTCTTT.

This clone was counted a single time. V and J are TRBV19 and TRBJ2-1; D gene ambiguous. The CDR3 has 13 amino acids. V was pared by 1 base and J by 7 bases, with 8 bases between. In germline, CDR1 is LNHDA, CDR2 SQIVND (reference sequence). This CDR3 reads CASSIGSGNEQFF. The CDR3 DNA is TGTGCCAGTAGTATAGGTTCAGGAAATGAGCAGTTCTTC. The whole variable domain, filled in from reference TRBV19 and TRBJ2-1, reads DGGITQSPKYLFRKEGQNVTLSCEQNLNHDAMYWYRQDPGQGLRLIYYSQIVNDFQKGDIAEGYSVSREKKESFPLTVTSAQKNPTAFYLCASSIGSGNEQFFGPGTRLTVL.

This chain's CDR3 is CASSQQWAGVFNEKLFF. The CDR3, as DNA: TGCGCCAGCAGCCAACAGTGGGCAGGGGTCTTTAATGAAAAACTGTTTTTT. The chain couples TRBV4-1 to TRBJ1-4, with D maybe TRBD1 (6 bases). The ends were cut back, 2 bases at V and 4 bases at J, with 17 bases in the middle. Germline lookup yields CDR1 MGHRA and CDR2 YSYEKL. The CDR3 covers 17 residues.

This rearrangement joins TRBV4-2 to TRBJ2-3; D call uncertain. The CDR3 consists of 15 residues. Trimming left V 4 bases short and J 2 bases short, with 13 bases between. Looked up from germline, CDR1 is LGHNA and CDR2 is YNFKEQ. CDR3 amino acids: CASSRSGFYTDTQYF. The CDR3, as DNA: TGTGCCAGCAGCCGCTCCGGGTTCTACACAGATACGCAGTATTTT.

The rearrangement links TRBV5-1 to TRBJ2-2; D might be TRBD1 (5 bases). The CDR3 runs 13 residues. Germline values: CDR1 SGHRS, CDR2 YFSETQ. V lost 0 bases to trimming and J lost 5 bases, with 5 bases between them. The CDR3 here is CASSLGTTGELFF. CDR3 DNA sequence: TGCGCCAGCAGCTTGGGGACAACCGGGGAGCTGTTTTTT. The variable domain in full, completed from reference TRBV5-1 and TRBJ2-2, reads KAGVTQTPRYLIKTRGQQVTLSCSPISGHRSVSWYQQTPGQGLQFLFEYFSETQRNKGNFPGRFSGRQFSNSRSEMNVSTLELGDSALYLCASSLGTTGELFFGEGSRLTVL.

The rearrangement joins TRBV6-1 to TRBJ2-2, with TRBD1 as a possible D gene (5 bases). CDR3 size: 13 residues. Germline-derived CDR1 and CDR2 are MNHNS and SASEGT. V was clipped by 8 bases and J by 3 bases, with 10 bases between them. CDR3 loop: CASHQGYTGELFF. DNA of the CDR3: TGTGCCAGCCACCAGGGTTACACCGGGGAGCTGTTTTTT.

CDR3 protein: CASSSRTGQETQYF. CDR3 nucleotides: TGTGCCAGCAGCTCTCGTACTGGTCAAGAGACCCAGTACTTC. The chain uses TRBV9 and TRBJ2-5; no firm D call. The CDR3 has 14 residues. Trimming shortened V by 4 bases and J by 2 bases, and 12 bases separated the two germline ends. Germline V gene data show CDR1 as SGDLS and CDR2 as YYNGEE.

The V gene is TRBV5-4, the J gene TRBJ2-3; D perhaps matches TRBD2 (6 bases). Germline V lookup: CDR1 SGHNT, CDR2 YYREEE (reference sequence). The CDR3 runs to 17 residues. The CDR3 nucleotides are TGTGTGCCAGCGATAATGGGGCGGGGCGGACGCACAGATACGCAGTATTTT. This encodes CVPAIMGRGGRTDTQYF.

This clone was detected only a few times. The J gene is TRBJ2-5, the V gene TRBV5-4; 7 bases line up with TRBD2. The V gene end was trimmed by 4 bases and the J gene end by 6 bases; junction bases not matched to a gene: 6. Per the germline V gene, CDR1 is SGHNT and CDR2 is YYREEE (reference sequence). The CDR3 extends over 13 amino acids. CDR3 coding DNA: TGTGCCAGCAGCGGGGAGGGAGGAAAGACCCAGTACTTC. It specifies CASSGEGGKTQYF.

This chain uses TRBV29-1 with TRBJ1-2; TRBD1 matches 11 bases. V gave up 6 bases and J gave up 2 bases; unmatched junction bases: 14. CDR1 and CDR2 from the germline V gene are SQVTM and ANQGSEA. The CDR3 contains 17 residues. The CDR3 region has the DNA TGCAGCGTGCCCCGCGGGACAGGGGGAACTGGAAACTATGGCTACACCTTC. This sequence encodes CSVPRGTGGTGNYGYTF. Full variable domain (outside the CDR3, taken from reference TRBV29-1 and TRBJ1-2): SAVISQKPSRDICQRGTSLTIQCQVDSQVTMMFWYRQQPGQSLTLIATANQGSEATYESGFVIDKFPISRPNLTFSTLTVSNMSPEDSSIYLCSVPRGTGGTGNYGYTFGSGTRLTVV.

The V call is TRBV27, the J call TRBJ1-5, with 10 bases identical to TRBD1. CDR3 length: 16 residues. Trimming removed 6 bases from V and 1 base from J; junction bases left unmatched: 6. The germline CDR1 and CDR2 sequences are MNHEY and SMNVEV (reference sequence). CDR3 DNA: TGTGCCAGCAGCCGACAGGGGGCTTTGAGCAATCAGCCCCAGCATTTT. It is translated as CASSRQGALSNQPQHF.

The chain couples TRBV28 to TRBJ2-3; tentatively, D is TRBD1 or TRBD2 (5 bases each). Germline V gives CDR1 MDHEN, CDR2 SYDVKM. The CDR3 consists of 14 residues. The V end was cut by 3 bases, the J end by 2 bases, with 9 bases between. CDR3 bases: TGTGCCAGCAGTTTTGGGGACCTCACAGATACGCAGTATTTT. The encoded protein is CASSFGDLTDTQYF.

The rearrangement uses TRBV27 and TRBJ2-1; D perhaps matches TRBD2 (5 bases). V lost 4 bases and J lost 6, with 13 bases in between. The germline CDR1 and CDR2 sequences are MNHEY and SMNVEV (reference sequence). The CDR3 extends over 14 amino acids. Here the CDR3 DNA reads TGTGCCAGCAGTTGGATCGGACGGGGCAATGAGCAGTTCTTC. This encodes CASSWIGRGNEQFF.

This chain links TRBV9 with TRBJ1-1, with D unresolved. V was trimmed by 5 bases and J by 1 base, leaving 9 bases between them. This CDR3 is built from 13 residues. Germline values: CDR1 SGDLS, CDR2 YYNGEE. The CDR3 here is CASRRVTNTEAFF. The CDR3, as DNA: TGTGCCAGCAGACGTGTTACGAACACTGAAGCTTTCTTT.

There are a few counts of this clone. The J gene is TRBJ1-2, the V gene TRBV5-6; the D gene is possibly TRBD1 (6 bases). Per germline, CDR1 SGHDT and CDR2 YYEEEE. The CDR3 has 15 amino acids. Trimming pared 0 bases from V and 0 bases from J, leaving 9 bases between. The CDR3, as DNA: TGTGCCAGCAGCTTGGCTGGGACATCTAACTATGGCTACACCTTC. Amino acid sequence: CASSLAGTSNYGYTF.

V and J are TRBV28 and TRBJ2-7, with D unresolved. Germline V CDR1 and CDR2: MDHEN, SYDVKM. Trimming removed 1 base from V and 5 bases from J, with 6 bases in between. CDR3 length: 12 amino acids. CDR3 residues: CASSLLAHEQYF. The CDR3 DNA follows: TGTGCCAGCAGTTTATTGGCCCACGAGCAGTACTTC.

The chain couples TRBV7-9 to TRBJ2-3; D gene uncertain. Germline V lookup: CDR1 SEHNR, CDR2 FQNEAQ (reference sequence). V lost 1 base to trimming and J lost 0 bases, with 5 bases between them. CDR3 length equals 14 residues. DNA of the CDR3: TGTGCCAGCAGCTTAGGGGCTAGCACAGATACGCAGTATTTT. As protein: CASSLGASTDTQYF.

The chain couples TRBV5-1 to TRBJ1-2; D may be TRBD1 (5 bases). Trimming removed 4 bases from V and 5 bases from J, with 18 bases in between. The CDR3 covers 15 residues. Germline lookup yields CDR1 SGHRS and CDR2 YFSETQ. The CDR3 DNA follows: TGCGCCAGCAGCCTCGGGGGGACGGGCCCTTATGGCTACACCTTC. It yields the protein CASSLGGTGPYGYTF.

DNA for the CDR3: TGTGCCACCAGCTCAACTAGCGGGAGAGCCGGGGAGCTGTTTTTT. This sequence encodes CATSSTSGRAGELFF. The genes are TRBV15 and TRBJ2-2, with TRBD2 matching over 11 bases. The CDR3 runs 15 residues. J was trimmed by 6 bases and V by 5 bases; bases with no gene match: 5. Germline CDR1 is LNHNV and CDR2 is YYDKDF (reference sequence).